The 25 T cell receptor beta chains given below trace back to one sample, sequenced in a study of cytomegalovirus exposure and HLA in healthy donors (dated by TCRdb to between 2016 and 2019). The method behind the library was the immunoSEQ multiplex PCR assay. For the multiplex PCR, a mixture combining 60 forward primers for TCR Vbeta segments and 13 reverse primers for TCR Jbeta segments was used. This is the immuneACCESS table as TCRdb keeps it, with only in-frame sequences that have V and J called. A part of the clones is gone; compared with another copy, unresolved V genes explain less than half, and the rest is unexplained. This sample gives some 120,000 clones in total; approximately 70% of them show up just once. The ten most abundant clones make up roughly 9% of the sample. The sequenced sample was PBMCs. Receptors were obtained from a man aged 25-40 years in good health and CMV-seropositive.

V is TRBV19 and J is TRBJ1-5; no clear D gene. From germline, CDR1 is LNHDA and CDR2 SQIVND (reference sequence). The CDR3 runs to 13 residues. The V end lost 3 bases, the J end lost 3 bases, and 6 bases lay between the germline ends. The CDR3 nucleotides read TGTGCCAGTAGTATGGGCCCCAATCAGCCCCAGCATTTT. Translating it yields CASSMGPNQPQHF.

The chain links TRBV5-4 to TRBJ2-5; D uncertain. V lost 0 bases and J lost 2, with 8 bases in between. Germline assignment: CDR1 SGHNT and CDR2 YYREEE (reference sequence). CDR3 length: 14 residues. The CDR3 spells CASSLDSGQETQYF. In DNA, the CDR3 is TGTGCCAGCAGCTTGGATTCGGGTCAAGAGACCCAGTACTTC.

The chain links TRBV4-2 to TRBJ2-3; 8 bases map to TRBD2. CDR3 length: 16 amino acids. V lost 4 bases, J lost 9 bases, and 15 bases stayed unmatched. Germline V lookup: CDR1 LGHNA, CDR2 YNFKEQ. Written as DNA, the CDR3 is TGTGCCAGCAGCCTCGTCGAGGAGGCGGGGGGCCCGACGCAGTATTTT. Protein product: CASSLVEEAGGPTQYF.

J is TRBJ1-3 and V is TRBV7-8, with no clear D. Germline V gene data show CDR1 as SGHVS and CDR2 as FQNEAQ. CDR3 length: 18 residues. Trimming removed 2 bases from V and 0 bases from J, with 17 bases in between. The CDR3 region is CASSLYAGGLNSGNTIYF. Written as DNA, the CDR3 is TGTGCCAGCAGCTTATATGCGGGAGGGCTTAACTCTGGAAACACCATATATTTT. The full variable domain, its missing parts supplied by reference TRBV7-8 and TRBJ1-3, is GAGVSQSPRYKVAKRGQDVALRCDPISGHVSLFWYQQALGQGPEFLTYFQNEAQLDKSGLPSDRFFAERPEGSVSTLKIQRTQQEDSAVYLCASSLYAGGLNSGNTIYFGEGSWLTVV.

The chain recombines TRBV30 with TRBJ1-2; D uncertain. V gave up 0 bases and J gave up 4 bases, with 12 bases separating them. The CDR3 runs to 14 residues. CDR1 GTSNPN and CDR2 SVGIG come from the germline V gene (reference sequence). CDR3: CAWSVQQAAYGYTF. The CDR3, as DNA: TGTGCCTGGAGTGTACAGCAGGCTGCCTATGGCTACACCTTC.

The rearrangement joins TRBV7-2 to TRBJ2-5, with 7 bases lining up with TRBD2. The junction had 6 bases not matched to a gene; V was cut back by 4 bases and J by 4 bases. Germline CDR1 is SGHTA and CDR2 is FQGNSA. The CDR3 is made up of 14 amino acids. The CDR3 DNA reads TGTGCCAGCAGCTCCGGACTAGTTTCAGAGACCCAGTACTTC. It translates to CASSSGLVSETQYF.

This chain joins TRBV18 and TRBJ2-1, with 7 bases aligning to TRBD1. Trimming cost V 6 bases and J 7 bases; bases outside gene matches: 6. Germline V gene lookup returns CDR1 KGHSH and CDR2 LQKENI. This CDR3 region has 13 residues. For the CDR3, the DNA is TGTGCCAGCTCTCAGGACAGGTCGAATGAGCAGTTCTTC. Its translation is CASSQDRSNEQFF. The complete variable domain, with remaining parts taken from reference TRBV18 and TRBJ2-1, reads NAGVMQNPRHLVRRRGQEARLRCSPMKGHSHVYWYRQLPEEGLKFMVYLQKENIIDESGMPKERFSAEFPKEGPSILRIQQVVRGDSAAYFCASSQDRSNEQFFGPGTRLTVL.

This clone was counted once. The V gene is TRBV27, the J gene TRBJ1-2, with D perhaps matching TRBD1 (6 bases). The CDR3 covers 19 residues. Germline loops: CDR1 MNHEY, CDR2 SMNVEV (reference sequence). Trimming stripped 4 bases from V and 0 bases from J, with 24 bases between. CDR3 nucleotide sequence: TGTGCCAGCAGTTCCCGAGGGGGGGCCAGGGACTCGGCTAACTATGGCTACACCTTC. Its protein product is CASSSRGGARDSANYGYTF.

This clone was picked up one time. Its ends do not fully match the called genes, so a read error is possible. The chain links TRBV7-7 to TRBJ1-1; unclear D gene. The germline gives CDR1 SSHAT, CDR2 FNYEAQ (reference sequence). The CDR3 runs 13 residues. CDR3 DNA sequence: TGTGCTAGCAGCCGAGCGGGAAACACTGAAGCTTTCTTT. Amino acids: CASSRAGNTEAFF.

This clone was found once. Other DNA sequences of this sample code for an identical CDR3. In nucleotides, the CDR3 is TGTGCCAGCAGCGTAGATAGCGGGAGGGGAGAGACCCAGTACTTC. Encoded protein: CASSVDSGRGETQYF. The chain employs TRBV9 and TRBJ2-5, with TRBD2 matching 11 bases. Germline-derived CDR1 and CDR2 are SGDLS and YYNGEE. The CDR3 consists of 15 residues. Trimming cost V 0 bases and J 4 bases; bases outside gene matches: 2.

This rearrangement joins TRBV28 to TRBJ1-5; the D gene is possibly TRBD1 (5 bases). The length of the CDR3 is 15 residues. Trimming removed 3 bases at V and 6 bases at J, with 15 bases between. From germline, CDR1 is MDHEN and CDR2 SYDVKM. DNA of the CDR3: TGTGCCAGCAGTTTCATGGGGACTGGGGGTCAGCCCCAGCATTTT. Its translation: CASSFMGTGGQPQHF. Combining the CDR3 with reference TRBV28 and TRBJ1-5 gives the whole variable domain DVKVTQSSRYLVKRTGEKVFLECVQDMDHENMFWYRQDPGLGLRLIYFSYDVKMKEKGDIPEGYSVSREKKERFSLILESASTNQTSMYLCASSFMGTGGQPQHFGDGTRLSIL.

CDR3 amino acids: CASSQDPGAGTGIGGYTF. DNA of the CDR3: TGCGCCAGCAGCCAAGACCCCGGAGCCGGGACAGGGATCGGTGGCTACACCTTC. The chain couples TRBV4-3 to TRBJ1-2; 9 bases line up with TRBD1. Trimming at V came to 0 bases and at J to 7 bases, leaving 15 bases not matched to a gene. Germline V gene sequence: CDR1 LGHNA, CDR2 YSLEER. The length of the CDR3 is 18 residues.

A few counts support this clone. The chain uses TRBV18 and TRBJ2-7, with a weak D call TRBD1 (6 bases). V lost 2 bases, J lost 6 bases, and 8 bases lay in between. The V gene's germline CDR1 is KGHSH and CDR2 LQKENI. This CDR3 spans 12 amino acids. The CDR3 is CASSPNRVEQYV. The CDR3 DNA follows: TGTGCCAGCTCACCAAACAGGGTCGAGCAGTACGTC.

In this sample, this clone turned up once. The chain combines TRBV11-2 with TRBJ2-6; D gene uncertain. Per germline, CDR1 SGHAT and CDR2 FQNNGV. V was cut by 4 bases and J by 0 bases, with 7 bases left in between. The CDR3 is 15 residues long. The CDR3 coding sequence is TGTGCCAGCAGCTCTATTTCCTCTGGGGCCAACGTCCTGACTTTC. Translated: CASSSISSGANVLTF.

The chain combines TRBV5-6 with TRBJ2-7, with 7 bases that match TRBD2. Germline CDR1 SGHDT, CDR2 YYEEEE. Losses at the gene ends were 1 base for V and 2 bases for J; bases not matched to a gene: 6. The CDR3 is 15 amino acids. CDR3 residues: CASSLPGRVAYEQYF. CDR3 bases: TGTGCCAGCAGCTTGCCAGGGAGGGTTGCCTACGAGCAGTACTTC.

The rearrangement uses TRBV5-4 and TRBJ2-3; TRBD2 matches at 12 bases. This CDR3 contains 18 residues. The J segment lost 0 bases and the V segment lost 0 bases, leaving 5 bases of the junction unmatched. The V gene's germline CDR1 is SGHNT and CDR2 YYREEE (reference sequence). CDR3 amino acids: CASSLASSGGASTDTQYF. CDR3 nucleotides: TGTGCCAGCAGCTTGGCGTCTAGCGGGGGGGCGAGCACAGATACGCAGTATTTT.

There are a few counts of this clone. This chain links TRBV7-2 with TRBJ1-2; D unclear. This CDR3 contains 12 residues. Germline V gene sequence: CDR1 SGHTA, CDR2 FQGNSA. The V end was cut by 7 bases, the J end by 8 bases, with 14 bases between. Here the CDR3 reads CASTKSGRGYTF. CDR3 nucleotides: TGTGCCAGCACCAAATCCGGGAGGGGCTACACCTTC.

The chain couples TRBV7-2 to TRBJ2-5, with 8 bases matching TRBD2. The germline V gene has CDR1 SGHTA and CDR2 FQGNSA. The trim removed 2 bases at V and 5 bases at J, leaving 13 bases unmatched. CDR3 size: 17 residues. The CDR3, as DNA: TGTGCCAGCAGCTTAAGGGTAGCGGGGTTGCGGGGGGAGACCCAGTACTTC. It translates to CASSLRVAGLRGETQYF.

This clone was seen only a few times. This chain connects TRBV19 to TRBJ1-2; D might be TRBD1 (5 bases). The CDR3 is 14 amino acids. CDR1 and CDR2 from the germline V gene are LNHDA and SQIVND (reference sequence). Trimming took off 7 bases at V and 8 bases at J, with 20 bases between the two ends. In nucleotides, the CDR3 is TGTGCCAGTAAAAAGGCAGGGATCGCAGGAGGCTACACCTTC. As protein: CASKKAGIAGGYTF.

The rearrangement uses TRBV9 and TRBJ1-2; unclear D gene. The CDR3 runs 11 residues. Trimming took 0 bases from V and 13 from J, leaving 10 bases between them. Germline lookup yields CDR1 SGDLS and CDR2 YYNGEE. The CDR3 nucleotides are TGTGCCAGCAGCGTAGCCCGGGAGCTCACCTTC. It specifies CASSVARELTF.

V and J are TRBV6-1 and TRBJ2-1; 7 positions match TRBD1. This CDR3 has 15 amino acids. Germline V lookup: CDR1 MNHNS, CDR2 SASEGT. V was clipped by 6 bases and J by 3 bases; unmatched bases: 8. The CDR3: CASRGEQGNYNEQFF. The CDR3 bases are TGTGCCAGCAGAGGGGAACAGGGGAACTACAATGAGCAGTTCTTC.

The V gene is TRBV5-5, the J gene TRBJ2-3; D unresolved. Trimming cost V 4 bases and J 0 bases, with 6 bases left between them. The CDR3 length is 13 residues. Germline values: CDR1 SGHKS, CDR2 YYEKEE (reference sequence). CDR3 region: CASSVTSTDTQYF. CDR3 DNA: TGTGCCAGCAGCGTGACTAGCACAGATACGCAGTATTTT.

The chain is built from TRBV11-3 and TRBJ2-3; tentatively, D is TRBD1 (5 bases). Trimming shortened V by 3 bases and J by 2 bases, and 6 bases separated the two germline ends. Germline V lookup: CDR1 SGHNT, CDR2 YENEEA. This CDR3 spans 13 amino acids. CDR3 nucleotide sequence: TGTGCCAGCAGCTTGGACATCACAGATACGCAGTATTTT. Amino acids: CASSLDITDTQYF. The full variable domain, its missing parts supplied by reference TRBV11-3 and TRBJ2-3, is EAGVVQSPRYKIIEKKQPVAFWCNPISGHNTLYWYLQNLGQGPELLIRYENEEAVDDSQLPKDRFSAERLKGVDSTLKIQPAELGDSAVYLCASSLDITDTQYFGPGTRLTVL.

The rearrangement links TRBV5-8 to TRBJ2-3, with D maybe TRBD2 (5 bases). The germline CDR1 and CDR2 sequences are SGHTS and YDEGEE. The CDR3 runs 12 residues. The ends were cut back, 4 bases at V and 7 bases at J, with 10 bases in the middle. The CDR3 coding sequence is TGTGCCAGCAGCATAAGAGGGAATACGCAGTATTTT. Encoded protein: CASSIRGNTQYF.

There are a few counts of this clone. The chain employs TRBV28 and TRBJ1-2, with unresolved D. The CDR3 is 14 amino acids. Trimming left V 3 bases short and J 3 bases short, with 11 bases between. Looked up from germline, CDR1 is MDHEN and CDR2 is SYDVKM. DNA for the CDR3: TGTGCCAGCAGTTTCACGCCGGTTTACTATGGCTACACCTTC. It codes for CASSFTPVYYGYTF.